Reported below is one TCR beta chain. No antigen is known for it. Coverage ceases 3 residues before the CDR3 finishes, and the germline J gene fills in the end. Based on the germline V gene, the CDR1 and CDR2 sequences are SQVTM and ANQGSEA. Taken from cysteine to phenylalanine, the CDR3 has 13 residues. The DNA has 30 bases, all within the CDR3, and is read from base 1. Trimming removed 8 bases from V and 4 bases from J, leaving 17 bases between the germline ends. This sample stems from a study of T cells in women clearing cervical HPV infection (dated by TCRdb to 2016 to 2019). With respect to the entire study: The cases were 25 to 30 women with histologically confirmed HPV16-related CIN3 or worse, and 2 of those women had invasive cancers. Case blood was taken at the visit when the lesion was first identified, whereas control blood was taken when infection was no longer detected. Since HLA typing was available for only a few women, HLA type could not be ruled out as a confounder. Cases and controls were matched on age within five years and on year of sample collection. In the parent cohort, 9,500 to 13,000 women aged 18 or older were enrolled in Guanacaste, Costa Rica, during about 1993 to 1995 and then followed for under 8 years. The controls were fewer than 30 women whose single incident HPV16 infection cleared within 12 months with no development of precancer or cancer. Nested within Costa Rica's Guanacaste HPV Natural History Study, an exploratory proof-of-principle case-control study compared TCR repertoires across cervical HPV16 outcomes. As quality controls, five blinded duplicates were added to each group, bringing the total to approximately 60 samples made up of some 50 participants and 10 or so replicates. For cases, the median interval between lesion detection and blood sampling was over 130 days, with an interquartile range of roughly 90 to 200 days. A median age of approximately 32 years was observed in cases versus roughly 38 in controls, and no significant differences in baseline characteristics were found. Study-wide conclusions, independent of this receptor: The cross-sectional design could not show whether the associations came before the infection or were a result of it, and neither effector/memory subsets nor HPV-specific T cells were isolated. Cases had lower TRBV6-7 relative abundance than controls (approximately 0.11% versus 0.16%; Bonferroni P = 0.0008). CIN3+ cases had significantly higher TCR repertoire richness than controls across sequencing depths, but evenness did not differ between the groups. Random forest classifiers combining richness and V gene abundances distinguished cases from controls with an estimated AUC of roughly 0.8. Because the number of T cells in each sample was unknown, differences in richness could reflect differing T-cell content rather than repertoire biology.

Every participant had a single incident cervical HPV16 infection, and women with prevalent HPV16 infections were excluded. Cervical HPV DNA was detected by MY09/MY11 PCR and genotyped by dot-blot hybridization. About 14 mL of heparinized blood were centrifuged, and the buffy coat was aliquoted, frozen at -30°C, then stored at -80°C. QIAGEN kits were used to extract genomic DNA from the buffy coat specimens. TCR beta CDR3 regions were amplified by multiplex PCR from an average of around 1,200 ng genomic DNA per sample using the immunoSEQ assay. To correct primer bias, the assay used a complete synthetic TCR repertoire to set an amplification baseline. The amplicons were sequenced using the Illumina platform. The authors' analysis ran thus. Sequences were error-corrected by clustering with frequency ratios and a modified nearest-neighbor algorithm, then analyzed in the immunoSEQ Analyzer with IMGT gene definitions. At each rarefaction depth, TCR richness and evenness were averaged over 20 rarefaction repeats, and samples with fewer sequences than the depth were excluded. Wilcoxon rank sum tests with FDR correction were used to compare V, D and J gene relative abundances between the groups. Blinded duplicates gave an intraclass correlation of around 96% for TCR richness and an average of about 76% across 66 gene segments. What TCRdb holds here is the immuneACCESS table cut down to in-frame rearrangements. Part of the clones is not present; checked against another copy, under half of the missing clones reflect an unresolved V gene, and the others are unexplained. The V and J calls and the clone size are those of that table, but D and trimming were determined from the DNA. The sample's table covers tens of thousands of clones. The ten largest clones take up over 7.5% of the sample.

The receptor's source is a woman between 18 and 69 years old with a cervical HPV16 infection that either progressed to CIN3+ or cleared (not recorded which). The sequence links TRBV29-1 to TRBJ1-1, with the D segment identity uncertain. Sequencing was done on a sample of blood buffy coat. The CDR3 region has the sequence CSSARIIGTEAFF. The DNA read from the CDR3 is TGCAGCTCGGCCAGGATCATTGGCACTGAA.